The present T cell receptor (beta chain) was sequenced within a study of T cell repertoires in cytomegalovirus infection. Turning to the study itself: Indications came from public TCR beta signatures; they pointed to CMV infection and to a matching HLA type.

General observations from the study: Based on cumulative public TCR beta family frequency, carriers of CMV plus the relevant HLA were identified. HLA-C-restricted CMV clonotypes gave the most frequent clonotype in two of eight donors.

TCRdb passed the reads through MiXCR, listing each CDR3 protein once. The sample lists around 630,000 distinct CDR3 sequences; less than 25% were seen once. Per the germline V gene, CDR1 is SNHLY and CDR2 is FYNNEI. The CDR3 consists of 13 residues. V lost 10 bases, J lost 5 bases, and 17 bases lay in between. About this clonotype itself: Its antigen remains unknown.

Specimen: CD8+ T cells from PBMCs. J is TRBJ1-1 and V is TRBV2; D is perhaps TRBD1 (5 bases). The receptor was isolated from a human donor in good health (CMV status not recorded). Some clones in this sample may be carry-over from other donors' samples. The CDR3 loop reads CATRPGGGTEAFF. CDR3 nucleotides: TGTGCCACCCGACCGGGGGGAGGTACTGAAGCTTTCTTT.